This record covers a single TCR beta chain. Its matching antigen is unknown. The sample originates from a study of T cell responses to AZD1222 COVID-19 vaccine. The study, taken as a whole, reports: Females made up more of the donors, who were largely white British, and clonal diversity may have come out too low.

The method was immunoSEQ multiplex PCR; TCRdb's version includes in-frame clones alone and lacks a portion of them. The sample has tens of thousands of clones; about 90% are singletons. With 3 bases removed from V and 0 bases from J, the gap between germline ends came to 4 bases. The CDR3 consists of 13 residues. The germline V gene encodes CDR1 SGHRS and CDR2 YFSETQ. Sequenced material: peripheral blood, taken on day 0 of AZD1222 vaccination. V usage is TRBV5-1 and J usage is TRBJ1-3; D remains unclear. This TCR was recovered from an adult in good health. The CDR3 nucleotides read TGCGCCAGCAGCTCCCTCTCTGGAAACACCATATATTTT. Translated, it gives CASSSLSGNTIYF.